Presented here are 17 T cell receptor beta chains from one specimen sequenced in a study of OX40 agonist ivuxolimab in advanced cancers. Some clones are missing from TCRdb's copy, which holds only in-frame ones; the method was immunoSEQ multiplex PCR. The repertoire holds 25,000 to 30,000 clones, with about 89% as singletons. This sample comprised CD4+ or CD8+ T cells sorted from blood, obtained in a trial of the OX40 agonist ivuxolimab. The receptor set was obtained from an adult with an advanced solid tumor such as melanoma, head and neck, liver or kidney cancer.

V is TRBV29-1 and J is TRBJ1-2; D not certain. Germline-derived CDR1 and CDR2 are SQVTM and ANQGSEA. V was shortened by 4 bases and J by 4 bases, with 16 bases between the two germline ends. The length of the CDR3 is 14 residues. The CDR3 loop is CSVGGREGVYGYTF. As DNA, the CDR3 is TGCAGCGTTGGTGGTCGGGAGGGCGTCTATGGCTACACCTTC.

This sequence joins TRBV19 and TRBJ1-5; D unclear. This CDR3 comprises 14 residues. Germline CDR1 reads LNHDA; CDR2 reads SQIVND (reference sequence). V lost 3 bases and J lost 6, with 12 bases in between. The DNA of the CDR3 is TGTGCCAGTAGTATCGATTTGTTGGTTCAGCCCCAGCATTTT. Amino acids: CASSIDLLVQPQHF.

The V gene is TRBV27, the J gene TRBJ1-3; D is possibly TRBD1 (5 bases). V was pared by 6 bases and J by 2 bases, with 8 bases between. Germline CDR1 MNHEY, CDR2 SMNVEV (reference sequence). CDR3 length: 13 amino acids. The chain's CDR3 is CASSPGTGNTIYF. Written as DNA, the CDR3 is TGTGCCAGCAGCCCAGGGACTGGAAACACCATATATTTT.

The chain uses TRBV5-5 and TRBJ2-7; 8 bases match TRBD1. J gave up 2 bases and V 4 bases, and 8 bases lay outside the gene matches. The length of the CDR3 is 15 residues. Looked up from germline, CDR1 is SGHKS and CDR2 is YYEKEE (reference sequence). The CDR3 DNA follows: TGTGCCAGCAGCCCCTGGACAGGGAAGGCCTACGAGCAGTACTTC. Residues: CASSPWTGKAYEQYF.

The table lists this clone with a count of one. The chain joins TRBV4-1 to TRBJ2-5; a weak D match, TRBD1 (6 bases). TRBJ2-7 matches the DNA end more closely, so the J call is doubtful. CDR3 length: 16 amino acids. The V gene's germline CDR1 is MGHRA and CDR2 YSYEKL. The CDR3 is CASSQERTGLPYEQYF. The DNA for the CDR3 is TGCGCCAGCAGCCAGGAACGCACAGGGTTGCCCTACGAGCAGTACTTC.

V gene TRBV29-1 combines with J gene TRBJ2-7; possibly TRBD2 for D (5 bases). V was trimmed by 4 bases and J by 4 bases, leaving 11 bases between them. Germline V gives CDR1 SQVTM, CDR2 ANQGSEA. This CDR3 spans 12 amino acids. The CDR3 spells CSVGGERYEQYF. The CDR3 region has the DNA TGCAGCGTTGGGGGAGAGCGGTACGAGCAGTACTTC.

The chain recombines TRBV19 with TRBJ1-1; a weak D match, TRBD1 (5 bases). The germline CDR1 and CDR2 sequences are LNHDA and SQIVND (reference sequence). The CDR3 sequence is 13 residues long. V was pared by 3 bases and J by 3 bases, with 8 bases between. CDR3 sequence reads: CASSIGGDTEAFF. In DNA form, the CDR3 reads TGTGCCAGTAGTATCGGGGGGGACACTGAAGCTTTCTTT.

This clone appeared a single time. The CDR3 is CASRSGTPNTGELFF. For the CDR3, the DNA is TGCGCCAGCAGATCCGGGACACCGAACACCGGGGAGCTGTTTTTT. The chain employs TRBV4-1 and TRBJ2-2, with a weak D call TRBD1 (6 bases). V was shortened by 6 bases and J by 0 bases, with 11 bases between the two germline ends. The CDR3 consists of 15 residues. Looked up from germline, CDR1 is MGHRA and CDR2 is YSYEKL.

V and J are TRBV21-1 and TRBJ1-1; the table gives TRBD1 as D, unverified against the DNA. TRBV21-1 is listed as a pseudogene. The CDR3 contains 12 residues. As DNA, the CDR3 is TGTGCCAGCAGCAAAGGGCCAGGGTCGGCTTTCTTT. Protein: CASSKGPGSAFF.

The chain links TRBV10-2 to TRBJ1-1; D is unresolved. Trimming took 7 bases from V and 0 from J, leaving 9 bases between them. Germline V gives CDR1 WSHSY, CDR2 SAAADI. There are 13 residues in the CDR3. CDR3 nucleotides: TGCGCCAGCACTGACAATATGAACACTGAAGCTTTCTTT. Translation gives CASTDNMNTEAFF.

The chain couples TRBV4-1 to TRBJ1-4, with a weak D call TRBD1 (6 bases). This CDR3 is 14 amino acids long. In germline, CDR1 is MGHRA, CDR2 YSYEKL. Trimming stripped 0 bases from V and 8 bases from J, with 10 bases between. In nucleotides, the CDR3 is TGCGCCAGCAGCCAAGAGGGGGGGCGGGAAAAACTGTTTTTT. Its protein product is CASSQEGGREKLFF.

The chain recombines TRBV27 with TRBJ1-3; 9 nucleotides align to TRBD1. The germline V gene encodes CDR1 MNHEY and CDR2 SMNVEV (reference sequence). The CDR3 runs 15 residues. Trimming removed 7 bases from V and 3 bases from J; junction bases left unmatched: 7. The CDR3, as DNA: TGTGCCAGCAAAATGGACAGGGGTGTTGGAAACACCATATATTTT. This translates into CASKMDRGVGNTIYF.

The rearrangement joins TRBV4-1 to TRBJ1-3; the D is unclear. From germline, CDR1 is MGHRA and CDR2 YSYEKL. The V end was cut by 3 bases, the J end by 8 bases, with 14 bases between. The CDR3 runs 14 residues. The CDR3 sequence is CASSHWETQYTIYF. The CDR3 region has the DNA TGCGCCAGCAGCCATTGGGAGACCCAGTACACCATATATTTT.

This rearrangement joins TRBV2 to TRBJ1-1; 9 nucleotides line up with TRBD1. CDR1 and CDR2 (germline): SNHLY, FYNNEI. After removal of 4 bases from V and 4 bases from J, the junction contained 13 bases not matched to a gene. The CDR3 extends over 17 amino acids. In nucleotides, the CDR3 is TGTGCCAGCAGTGGGCAAACACAGGGGGCGGTCGGCACTGAAGCTTTCTTT. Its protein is CASSGQTQGAVGTEAFF.

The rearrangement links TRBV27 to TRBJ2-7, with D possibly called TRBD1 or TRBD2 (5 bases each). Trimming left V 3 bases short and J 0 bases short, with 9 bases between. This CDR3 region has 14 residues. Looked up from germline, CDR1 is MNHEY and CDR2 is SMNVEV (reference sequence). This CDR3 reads CASSLSGSSYEQYF. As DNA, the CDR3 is TGTGCCAGCAGTTTGTCAGGGAGCTCCTACGAGCAGTACTTC.

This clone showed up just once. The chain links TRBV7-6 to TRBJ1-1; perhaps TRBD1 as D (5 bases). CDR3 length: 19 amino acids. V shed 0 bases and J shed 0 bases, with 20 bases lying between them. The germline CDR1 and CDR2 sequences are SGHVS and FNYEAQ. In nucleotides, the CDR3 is TGTGCCAGCAGCTTAGCTTCCCCCGTAGGGCGGGGCCTGAACACTGAAGCTTTCTTT. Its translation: CASSLASPVGRGLNTEAFF.

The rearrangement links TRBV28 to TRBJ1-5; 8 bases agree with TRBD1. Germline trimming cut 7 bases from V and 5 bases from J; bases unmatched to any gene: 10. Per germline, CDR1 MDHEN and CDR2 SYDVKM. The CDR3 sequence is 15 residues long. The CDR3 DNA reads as TGTGCCAGCAAGTTGACAGGGGAAGTATATCAGCCCCAGCATTTT. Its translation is CASKLTGEVYQPQHF.